These 13 T cell receptor beta chains were sequenced from one sample in a study of blood T cell repertoires in COVID-19 (dated by TCRdb to about 2020). Library creation used the immunoSEQ multiplex PCR assay. TCRdb holds this immuneACCESS table with in-frame rearrangements only. Some clones are missing; in checked studies, unresolved V genes explain under half, and the rest has no known cause. The sample yields roughly 220,000 clones; around four fifths were counted once. 14% to 15% of the sample lies in the top ten. The sequencing input was PBMCs or T cells enriched from blood (not recorded which). The receptors here all came from a middle-aged man who had recovered from COVID-19.

The chain has TRBV4-2 and TRBJ2-7; TRBD2 aligns across 8 bases. CDR1 is LGHNA, CDR2 YNFKEQ, per germline. This CDR3 is 13 amino acids long. Trimming took 4 bases from V and 2 from J; bases not matched to a gene: 1. The CDR3 spells CASSLAGPYEQYF. CDR3 coding DNA: TGTGCCAGCAGCCTAGCGGGGCCCTACGAGCAGTACTTC.

This chain uses TRBV30 with TRBJ1-5; D gene uncertain. V gave up 3 bases and J gave up 2 bases, with 17 bases separating them. Looked up from germline, CDR1 is GTSNPN and CDR2 is SVGIG (reference sequence). The CDR3 totals 16 residues. CDR3 nucleotide sequence: TGTGCCTGGAGAAGAAAGAGGGCGTTGGGCAATCAGCCCCAGCATTTT. Protein product: CAWRRKRALGNQPQHF.

This sequence joins TRBV28 and TRBJ1-2; D may be TRBD1 (5 bases). The V end lost 2 bases, the J end lost 8 bases, and 18 bases lay between the germline ends. The CDR3 length is 15 residues. Germline-derived CDR1 and CDR2 are MDHEN and SYDVKM. This chain's CDR3 is CASSLIRTQVRGYTF. In DNA, the CDR3 is TGTGCCAGCAGTTTAATTCGGACACAGGTTCGCGGCTACACCTTC.

The chain has TRBV5-4 and TRBJ1-4; TRBD1 aligns across 12 bases. J gave up 0 bases and V 0 bases, and 3 bases lay outside the gene matches. CDR1 is SGHNT, CDR2 YYREEE, per germline (reference sequence). The CDR3 has 18 amino acids. The CDR3 region is CASSLGRDRGPTNEKLFF. CDR3 in DNA: TGTGCCAGCAGCTTGGGCCGGGACAGGGGGCCAACTAATGAAAAACTGTTTTTT. Full variable domain (missing parts from reference TRBV5-4 and TRBJ1-4): ETGVTQSPTHLIKTRGQQVTLRCSSQSGHNTVSWYQQALGQGPQFIFQYYREEENGRGNFPPRFSGLQFPNYSSELNVNALELDDSALYLCASSLGRDRGPTNEKLFFGSGTQLSVL.

The rearrangement links TRBV10-3 to TRBJ2-3, with 9 bases fitting TRBD1. The CDR3 is 20 amino acids. CDR1 is ENHRY and CDR2 is SYGVKD in the germline V gene. Trimming cost V 4 bases and J 3 bases; bases outside gene matches: 20. The CDR3: CAISGGLGQGNSPRTDTQYF. The CDR3 nucleotides read TGTGCCATCAGTGGGGGACTGGGACAGGGAAATTCTCCTCGAACAGATACGCAGTATTTT.

As DNA, the CDR3 is TGTGCCAGCTCCCCGACAGCCTGGGATCAGCCCCAGCATTTT. It is translated as CASSPTAWDQPQHF. The chain employs TRBV18 and TRBJ1-5; tentative D call: TRBD1 (5 bases). This CDR3 is 14 amino acids long. The germline V and J ends were trimmed by 6 bases and 5 bases, with 14 bases remaining between them. Germline-derived CDR1 and CDR2 are KGHSH and LQKENI.

CDR3 DNA sequence: TGTGCCAGCAGCTTACAACCCGGGTTCTATAATTCACCCCTCCACTTT. Translation: CASSLQPGFYNSPLHF. V gene TRBV7-2 combines with J gene TRBJ1-6; D is uncertain. The CDR3 length is 16 residues. V was clipped by 2 bases and J by 3 bases, with 11 bases between them. Germline CDR1 is SGHTA and CDR2 is FQGNSA. Variable domain in full (rest from reference TRBV7-2 and TRBJ1-6): GAGVSQSPSNKVTEKGKDVELRCDPISGHTALYWYRQSLGQGLEFLIYFQGNSAPDKSGLPSDRFSAERTGGSVSTLTIQRTQQEDSAVYLCASSLQPGFYNSPLHFGNGTRLTVT.

This chain joins TRBV20-1 and TRBJ1-5, with 8 bases that match TRBD1. J was trimmed by 5 bases and V by 3 bases; bases with no gene match: 9. Per the germline V gene, CDR1 is DFQATT and CDR2 is SNEGSKA (reference sequence). This CDR3 spans 15 amino acids. The CDR3 nucleotides are TGCAGTGCTAGTGGGCTAACAGGGGGTGATCAGCCCCAGCATTTT. This encodes CSASGLTGGDQPQHF.

The V gene is TRBV19, the J gene TRBJ2-3, with 8 bases fitting TRBD2. Germline-derived CDR1 and CDR2 are LNHDA and SQIVND (reference sequence). The trim removed 0 bases at V and 10 bases at J, leaving 9 bases unmatched. The CDR3 runs to 15 residues. CDR3: CASSIEREGRQPQYF. Here the CDR3 DNA reads TGTGCCAGTAGTATAGAACGGGAGGGGCGTCAGCCGCAGTATTTT.

The V and J genes are TRBV11-2 and TRBJ2-7, with 9 bases matching TRBD2. The CDR3 runs 14 residues. Trimming cost V 3 bases and J 0 bases; bases outside gene matches: 0. CDR1 is SGHAT and CDR2 is FQNNGV in the germline V gene. The CDR3 region is CASSLTSGSYEQYF. CDR3 DNA: TGTGCCAGCAGCTTGACTAGCGGCTCCTACGAGCAGTACTTC.

The chain combines TRBV20-1 with TRBJ1-2; possible D gene TRBD1, 5 bases. This CDR3 is built from 11 residues. Trimming removed 6 bases from V and 7 bases from J, with 12 bases in between. Germline CDR1 and CDR2: DFQATT and SNEGSKA (reference sequence). The CDR3 sequence: CSATQGGGYTF. The CDR3 DNA is TGCAGTGCAACCCAGGGCGGTGGCTACACCTTC.

This rearrangement joins TRBV9 to TRBJ1-6; D perhaps matches TRBD1 (5 bases). Germline CDR1 reads SGDLS; CDR2 reads YYNGEE. This CDR3 has 15 amino acids. V dropped 0 bases and J dropped 7 bases, with 11 bases sitting between them. The DNA of the CDR3 is TGTGCCAGCAGCGTAGACTGGGGCTCGAATTCACCCCTCCACTTT. It yields the protein CASSVDWGSNSPLHF.

This clone has only one observation. This chain connects TRBV5-1 to TRBJ2-3; D remains ambiguous. The germline CDR1 and CDR2 sequences are SGHRS and YFSETQ. The CDR3 runs 14 residues. V was clipped by 2 bases and J by 2 bases, with 9 bases between them. CDR3 in amino acids: CASSFSRLTDTQYF. The CDR3 DNA follows: TGCGCCAGCAGCTTTTCTAGGCTCACAGATACGCAGTATTTT.